These 18 T cell receptor beta chains were sequenced from one sample in a study of T cells in Graves' hyperthyroidism and ophthalmopathy. The CDR3 regions of TCR beta were amplified from RNA transcripts. HTBI primers drove first-round RT-PCR of the TCR CDR3. TCRdb reprocessed the multiplex PCR reads via MiXCR and lists one record per CDR3 protein. Found here are over 150,000 distinct CDR3 sequences, approximately 15% of them singletons; the top ten hold under 35%. The sample was blood. All receptors come from a woman aged 45-59 years with Graves' hyperthyroidism.

In its sample, this clonotype was seen many times. The J gene is TRBJ2-2, the V gene TRBV2, with 7 bases matching TRBD1. This CDR3 spans 15 amino acids. The junction had 8 bases not matched to a gene; V was cut back by 6 bases and J by 4 bases. Looked up from germline, CDR1 is SNHLY and CDR2 is FYNNEI. In nucleotides, the CDR3 is TGTGCCAGCAGAGCAACAGGGGCCCTCACCGGGGAGCTGTTTTTT. Translated: CASRATGALTGELFF.

Many counts were recorded for this clonotype. The rearrangement uses TRBV5-5 and TRBJ1-5; D is uncertain. V lost 2 bases and J 0 bases, leaving 12 bases between the germline ends. The CDR3 consists of 16 residues. CDR1 is SGHKS and CDR2 is YYEKEE in the germline V gene (reference sequence). CDR3: CASSFIVENSNQPQHF. CDR3 coding DNA: TGTGCCAGCAGCTTCATCGTCGAGAATAGCAATCAGCCCCAGCATTTT.

This clonotype was observed at least ten times. The rearrangement uses TRBV12-3 or TRBV12-4 and TRBJ1-5; D is uncertain. The CDR3 sequence is 14 residues long. V was shortened by 6 bases and J by 3 bases, with 12 bases between the two germline ends. CDR3 DNA: TGTGCCAGCAGCAGTCGGACGGTCAATCAGCCCCAGCATTTT. It translates to CASSSRTVNQPQHF.

Many counts were recorded for this clonotype. The chain carries TRBV6-1 and TRBJ2-3; no clear D gene. Germline V gene data show CDR1 as MNHNS and CDR2 as SASEGT. There are 13 residues in the CDR3. The V and J ends lost 6 bases and 0 bases respectively, with 7 bases between them. CDR3 sequence reads: CASRVSSTDTQYF. The DNA of the CDR3 is TGTGCCAGCAGGGTTTCTAGCACAGATACGCAGTATTTT.

At least ten counts were recorded for this clonotype. The rearrangement joins TRBV7-9 to TRBJ1-2, with 10 nucleotides matching TRBD1. From germline, CDR1 is SEHNR and CDR2 FQNEAQ (reference sequence). The J segment lost 4 bases and the V segment lost 0 bases, leaving 2 bases of the junction unmatched. CDR3 size: 15 residues. CDR3 DNA: TGTGCCAGCAGCTTAGCGTGGACAGGGGGCTATGGCTACACCTTC. Encoded protein: CASSLAWTGGYGYTF.

This clonotype was recorded many times. The V and J genes are TRBV6-1 and TRBJ1-5; D not resolved. There are 16 residues in the CDR3. Trimming removed 1 base from V and 0 bases from J, with 10 bases in between. Per the germline V gene, CDR1 is MNHNS and CDR2 is SASEGT. CDR3 residues: CASSEGRPDSNQPQHF. In DNA form, the CDR3 reads TGTGCCAGCAGTGAAGGACGGCCGGATAGCAATCAGCCCCAGCATTTT.

This clonotype was detected a few times. This chain joins TRBV7-9 and TRBJ2-3; D ambiguous. Germline values: CDR1 SEHNR, CDR2 FQNEAQ (reference sequence). The CDR3 runs 12 residues. V was clipped by 5 bases and J by 6 bases, with 9 bases between them. In nucleotides, the CDR3 is TGTGCCAGCAGCGGAGAGTTTGATACGCAGTATTTT. Amino acid sequence: CASSGEFDTQYF.

The sample holds many counts of this clonotype. In DNA, the CDR3 is TGTGCCATCAGTGAGTCCGGAGATGCTGCCGGGACAACCACTAACTATGGCTACACCTTC. This translates into CAISESGDAAGTTTNYGYTF. V usage is TRBV10-3 and J usage is TRBJ1-2, with D perhaps TRBD1 (6 bases). V lost 0 bases, J lost 0 bases, and 23 bases lay in between. Germline-derived CDR1 and CDR2 are ENHRY and SYGVKD. CDR3 size: 20 residues.

This clonotype was seen many times. The chain combines TRBV24-1 with TRBJ2-3; 8 bases fit TRBD2. Unmatched junction bases numbered 10, after V lost 9 bases and J lost 6 bases. This CDR3 is 14 amino acids long. Germline CDR1 KGHDR, CDR2 SFDVKD. CDR3 DNA: TGTGCCACCGCTGCAGGCGGGGGGAAGGATACGCAGTATTTT. Residues: CATAAGGGKDTQYF.

This clonotype was observed at least ten times. The rearrangement uses TRBV29-1 and TRBJ2-2, with 11 bases aligning to TRBD1. CDR1 SQVTM and CDR2 ANQGSEA come from the germline V gene. V shed 6 bases, J shed 4 bases, and the junction held 4 bases outside the gene matches. The CDR3 covers 14 residues. The chain's CDR3 is CSVLGTGGTGELFF. The CDR3 nucleotides are TGCAGCGTCCTCGGGACAGGGGGCACCGGGGAGCTGTTTTTT.

This clonotype was seen many times. V gene TRBV6-2 or TRBV6-3 combines with J gene TRBJ2-5, with D perhaps assigned TRBD1 or TRBD2 (5 bases each). This CDR3 contains 14 residues. Germline V gene sequence: CDR1 MNHEY, CDR2 SVGEGT. Trimming shortened V by 7 bases and J by 1 base, and 13 bases separated the two germline ends. The CDR3 DNA reads TGTGCCAGCACACCTCGGGGCCTCCAAGAGACCCAGTACTTC. Its translation is CASTPRGLQETQYF.

This clonotype was seen at least ten times. The chain uses TRBV24-1 and TRBJ2-7; no firm D call. The CDR3 length is 14 residues. Between the trimmed V and J ends, which lost 0 bases and 2 bases, there was a span of 7 bases. CDR1 KGHDR and CDR2 SFDVKD come from the germline V gene. The DNA for the CDR3 is TGTGCCACCAGTGATTTGGGAAGGCCCTACGAGCAGTACTTC. Translation: CATSDLGRPYEQYF.

In this sample, this clonotype turned up many times. This chain uses TRBV6-1 with TRBJ1-4, with D possibly matching TRBD1 (6 bases). The germline V gene has CDR1 MNHNS and CDR2 SASEGT. The CDR3 consists of 11 residues. With 6 bases removed from V and 11 bases from J, the gap between germline ends came to 10 bases. In DNA, the CDR3 is TGTGCCAGCAGCACAGGGCAGAAACTGTTTTTT. It specifies CASSTGQKLFF.

This clonotype appeared many times. The rearrangement joins TRBV19 to TRBJ1-1; D is undetermined. V was cut by 4 bases and J by 0 bases, with 15 bases left in between. Looked up from germline, CDR1 is LNHDA and CDR2 is SQIVND (reference sequence). The CDR3 spans 16 residues. CDR3 coding DNA: TGTGCCAGTAGTAGGTCACCAGGAGACATGAACACTGAAGCTTTCTTT. Residues: CASSRSPGDMNTEAFF.

The chain combines TRBV14 with TRBJ2-3; no reliable D call. Germline CDR1 is SGHDN and CDR2 is FVKESK. The length of the CDR3 is 14 residues. Trimming shortened V by 3 bases and J by 6 bases, and 13 bases separated the two germline ends. The CDR3 here is CASSQGLGPDTQYF. As DNA, the CDR3 is TGTGCCAGCAGCCAGGGCCTCGGGCCGGATACGCAGTATTTT.

The V and J genes are TRBV2 and TRBJ2-4; TRBD2 matches 10 bases. From germline, CDR1 is SNHLY and CDR2 FYNNEI. Germline trimming cut 3 bases from V and 1 base from J; bases unmatched to any gene: 6. The CDR3 runs 17 residues. The CDR3 nucleotides read TGTGCCAGCAGTGATGGGCGTAGCGGGAGGGCCAAAAACATTCAGTACTTC. Its protein is CASSDGRSGRAKNIQYF.

This clonotype has at least ten counts. The V call is TRBV28, the J call TRBJ1-2; 9 bases are a match to TRBD1. The CDR3 is 13 amino acids. V shed 7 bases, J shed 5 bases, and the junction held 5 bases outside the gene matches. CDR1 and CDR2 (germline): MDHEN, SYDVKM. The CDR3 sequence: CASIPGTGYGYTF. The DNA for the CDR3 is TGTGCCAGCATCCCCGGGACAGGGTATGGCTACACCTTC.

The sample holds a few counts of this clonotype. A much larger clone lies a single base off, so this may be a read error. The chain links TRBV7-9 to TRBJ2-1; D ambiguous. Germline CDR1 and CDR2: SEHNR and FQNEAQ (reference sequence). The CDR3 consists of 14 residues. The CDR3 coding sequence is TGTGCCTGCAGTTCCATTAGCTCCTACAATGAGCAGTTCTTC. Encoded protein: CACSSISSYNEQFF.